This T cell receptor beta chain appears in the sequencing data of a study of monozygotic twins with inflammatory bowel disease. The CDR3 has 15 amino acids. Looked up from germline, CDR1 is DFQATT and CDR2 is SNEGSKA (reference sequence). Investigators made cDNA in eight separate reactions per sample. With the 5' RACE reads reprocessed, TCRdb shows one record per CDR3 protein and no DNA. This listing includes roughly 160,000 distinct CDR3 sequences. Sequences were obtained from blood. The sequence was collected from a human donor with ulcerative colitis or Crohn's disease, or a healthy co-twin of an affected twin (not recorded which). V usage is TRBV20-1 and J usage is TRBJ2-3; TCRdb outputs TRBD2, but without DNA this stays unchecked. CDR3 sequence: CSAPGLSGYTDTQYF.